These 9 T cell receptor beta chains were all obtained from the same sample, sequenced in a study of CXCR3-negative and CXCR3-positive naive CD8 T cells. These receptors are not linked to any known antigen. Carrying UMI labels, the TRB cDNA libraries were prepared through 5' RACE. TCRdb derives one entry per CDR3 protein from the 5' RACE reads, leaving out DNA. The sample yields 55,000 to 75,000 distinct CDR3 sequences, of which the top ten take up about 0.78%. The study, taken as a whole, reports: CXCR3-positive naive cells carried more hydrophobic TRB CDR3s than CXCR3-negative ones.

The sequencing sample was made of naive CXCR3+ CD8+ T cells from blood. Subset described: CD45RO-CCR7+CD27+CD95- naive CD8+ T cells expressing CXCR3 (TNR3+). The receptors shown here come from a human donor in good health. Some clones in this sample may be carry-over from other donors' samples.

The chain joins TRBV9 to TRBJ2-7; TCRdb indicates TRBD1, and absent DNA this call remains unverified. The CDR3 covers 13 residues. The V gene's germline CDR1 is SGDLS and CDR2 YYNGEE. CDR3 sequence reads: CASSPGGNYEQYF.

J is TRBJ2-3 and V is TRBV29-1; TCRdb selects TRBD2, and the lack of DNA leaves this call unchecked. Germline CDR1 reads SQVTM; CDR2 reads ANQGSEA. The CDR3 has 12 residues. The CDR3 is CSVGSPDYTQYF.

The V gene is TRBV2, the J gene TRBJ2-1; absent DNA, TCRdb's TRBD2 call cannot be checked. The CDR3 runs to 16 residues. Germline values: CDR1 SNHLY, CDR2 FYNNEI. The CDR3 sequence: CASIKKTSGRTDEQFF.

The chain has TRBV6-2 or TRBV6-3 and TRBJ1-1; TCRdb reports TRBD1, a call that lacks DNA to check it against. The length of the CDR3 is 15 residues. Germline loops: CDR1 MNHEY, CDR2 SVGEGT. The chain's CDR3 is CASSYERGEGTEAFF.

This rearrangement joins TRBV6-6 to TRBJ2-1. Germline CDR1 is MNHNY and CDR2 is SVGAGI (reference sequence). This CDR3 has 14 amino acids. The CDR3 reads CASSYSKVFNEQFF.

The V gene is TRBV7-3, the J gene TRBJ1-1; no DNA is available, so the TRBD1 call from TCRdb remains unchecked. Germline CDR1 reads SGHTA; CDR2 reads FQGTGA. The CDR3 is made up of 17 amino acids. Here the CDR3 reads CASSPWTGGFGNTEAFF.

The chain combines TRBV11-2 with TRBJ2-7; TCRdb gives TRBD2 as the D gene, but with no DNA this cannot be confirmed. The germline CDR1 and CDR2 sequences are SGHAT and FQNNGV. The CDR3 covers 16 residues. The CDR3 reads CASSLDRAGGLREQYF.

V usage is TRBV27 and J usage is TRBJ1-1; TCRdb's D call of TRBD1 is untestable without DNA. The germline V gene has CDR1 MNHEY and CDR2 SMNVEV (reference sequence). CDR3 size: 15 residues. This chain's CDR3 is CASSLYRGENTEAFF.

The V call is TRBV6-5, the J call TRBJ2-2. The germline CDR1 and CDR2 sequences are MNHEY and SVGAGI. The CDR3 runs to 15 residues. This chain's CDR3 is CASSLTRGNTGELFF.